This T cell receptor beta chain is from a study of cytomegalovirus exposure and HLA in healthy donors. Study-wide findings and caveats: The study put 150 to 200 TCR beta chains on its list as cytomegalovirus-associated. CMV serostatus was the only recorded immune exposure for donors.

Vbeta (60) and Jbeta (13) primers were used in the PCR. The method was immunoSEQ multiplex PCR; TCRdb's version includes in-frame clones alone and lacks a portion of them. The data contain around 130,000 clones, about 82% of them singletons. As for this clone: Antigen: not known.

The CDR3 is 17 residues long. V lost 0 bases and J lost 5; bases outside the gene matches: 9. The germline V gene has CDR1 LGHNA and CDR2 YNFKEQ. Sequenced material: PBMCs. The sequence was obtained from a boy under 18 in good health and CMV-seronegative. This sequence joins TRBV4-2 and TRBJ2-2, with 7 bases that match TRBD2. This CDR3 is CASSQDHTGGETGELFF. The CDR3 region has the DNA TGTGCCAGCAGCCAAGATCATACGGGAGGTGAGACCGGGGAGCTGTTTTTT.